This is a list of T cell receptor beta chains from one sample in a study of T cells in Graves' hyperthyroidism and ophthalmopathy. TCRdb re-called the multiplex PCR reads with MiXCR, one entry per CDR3 protein. Seen here are around 290,000 distinct CDR3 sequences, approximately 15% observed once, and the top ten hold around 61%. Material: blood. All receptors derive from a woman between 55 and 75 years old with Graves' ophthalmopathy. The CDR3 runs from the conserved cysteine through the conserved F or W. The D gene is left open where the match is weak. Clone size is not always given. Where it is, it says once, few, many or a class for expanded clones.

>many|TRBJ2-3|TRBV7-9|13|NA
TGTGCCAGCAGCCTTCAACCGGCAGATACGCAGTATTTT
CASSLQPADTQYF
>few|TRBJ2-3|TRBV7-2|17|NA
TGTGCCAGCAGCCCCCTTAGCGACCTCTCCGGAACAGATACGCAGTATTTT
CASSPLSDLSGTDTQYF
>few|TRBJ1-2|TRBV6-1|15|TRBD1
TGTGCCAGCAGTAACACCGGGACAGGCTTCTATGGCTACACCTTC
CASSNTGTGFYGYTF
>few|TRBJ2-3|TRBV20-1|18|TRBD2
TGCAGTGCTAGAGATCCGGGCCCCCTTGGGGGGGGTTCAGATACGCAGTATTTT
CSARDPGPLGGGSDTQYF
>many|TRBJ2-7|TRBV9|15|NA
TGTGCCAGCAGCGTAGGGGGGGGCGCAGACTACGAGCAGTACTTC
CASSVGGGADYEQYF
>many|TRBJ1-1|TRBV5-1|13|NA
TGCGCCAGCAGCTTGGCCGGGCAGCTTGAAGCTTTCTTT
CASSLAGQLEAFF
>NA|TRBJ2-1|TRBV9|16|TRBD2
TGTGCCAGCAGCGTAGAGCCGCTAGCGGGAGGTTATGAGCAGTTCTTC
CASSVEPLAGGYEQFF
>few|TRBJ2-1|TRBV6-2/TRBV6-3|15|TRBD1
TGTGCCAGCAGTTACCCCGGGACAGGGAACAATGAGCAGTTCTTC
CASSYPGTGNNEQFF
>many|TRBJ2-2|TRBV28|15|NA
TGTGCCAGCAGCTTATCCTTCGCTGAAACCGGGGAGCTGTTTTTT
CASSLSFAETGELFF
>NA|TRBJ2-1|TRBV2|16|TRBD1
TGTGCCAGCAGTGGGACCGGACAGGGGGCTGGAAATGAGCAGTTCTTC
CASSGTGQGAGNEQFF
>few|TRBJ2-7|TRBV13|17|TRBD2
TGTGCCAGCAGCTCCACGGCCTTTAGCGGGGGGGACGACGAGCAGTACTTC
CASSSTAFSGGDDEQYF
>NA|TRBJ1-3|TRBV19|17|NA
TGTGCCAGTACCCCACAAATGACCCTCCGGCGGGGACACACCATATATTTT
CASTPQMTLRRGHTIYF
>many|TRBJ1-2|TRBV18|14|NA
TGTGCCAGCTCACCACAGGCTATGGAGGGTGGCTACACCTTC
CASSPQAMEGGYTF
>many|TRBJ2-1|TRBV18|15|TRBD2
TGTGCCAGCTCACCAGGAATAGCGGGAAGCAATGAGCAGTTCTTC
CASSPGIAGSNEQFF
>many|TRBJ2-7|TRBV12-3/TRBV12-4|14|TRBD2
TGTGCCAGCAGTGTCAGCGGGGGGGCCTACGAGCAGTACTTC
CASSVSGGAYEQYF
>NA|TRBJ2-2|TRBV19|17|TRBD1
TGTGCCAGTAGTATGCGGGCCATAGGGACAGTTACCGGGGAGCTGTTTTTT
CASSMRAIGTVTGELFF
>many|TRBJ2-7|TRBV6-1|12|NA
TGTGCCAGCCGGGGAGTGACCTACGAGCAGTACTTC
CASRGVTYEQYF
>NA|TRBJ1-6|TRBV27|17|NA
TGTGCCAGCAGTTGGTACTCCTTGAGCTCCTATAATTCACCCCTCCACTTT
CASSWYSLSSYNSPLHF
>many|TRBJ2-7|TRBV2|11|NA
TGTGCCAGCAGCGCCAGTTGGGAGCAGTACTTC
CASSASWEQYF
>few|TRBJ1-6|TRBV4-2|15|NA
TGTGCCAGCAGCCAAGAGAGCATCCGAGATTCACCCCTCCACTTT
CASSQESIRDSPLHF
>many|TRBJ2-7|TRBV7-2|14|NA
TGTGCCAGCAGCTTGACAGGCACAGCCTACGAGCAGTACTTC
CASSLTGTAYEQYF
>NA|TRBJ2-2|TRBV11-1|17|NA
TGTGCCAGCAGCTTAGATTCTGGGGGCGCGAACACCGGGGAGCTGTTTTTT
CASSLDSGGANTGELFF
>NA|TRBJ2-3|TRBV5-4|15|TRBD1
TGTGCCAGCGGTACTAGACAGGGGGGCACAGATACGCAGTATTTT
CASGTRQGGTDTQYF
>NA|TRBJ2-2|TRBV7-6|14|NA
TGTGCCAGCGAGCCTGGAAGTGGTGCCGGGGAGCTGTTTTTT
CASEPGSGAGELFF
>NA|TRBJ2-5|TRBV20-1|12|NA
TGCAGTGCTAGACTGGGCTCTTGGACCCAGTACTTC
CSARLGSWTQYF
>many|TRBJ1-4|TRBV20-1|13|NA
TGCAGTGCTGAGGGGAAGGCGAGGGAAAAACTGTTTTTT
CSAEGKAREKLFF
>many|TRBJ2-1|TRBV30|11|NA
TGTGCCTGGACTACCTACTATGAGCAGTTCTTC
CAWTTYYEQFF
>NA|TRBJ2-2|TRBV4-3|17|NA
TGCGCCAGCAGCCAAAAAAACCGGGGGTTGAACACCGGGGAGCTGTTTTTT
CASSQKNRGLNTGELFF
>many|TRBJ2-1|TRBV27|13|NA
TGTGCCAGCAGTTTAGGGGCAAACAATGAGCAGTTCTTC
CASSLGANNEQFF
>many|TRBJ2-1|TRBV7-2|14|TRBD2
TGTGCCAGCAGCCTTAGCGGTTTAGCGGGGGGGCAGTTCTTC
CASSLSGLAGGQFF
>NA|TRBJ1-1|TRBV6-9|15|NA
TGTGCCAGCAGCTACGTGACAGGTCGTAACACTGAAGCTTTCTTT
CASSYVTGRNTEAFF
>many|TRBJ1-5|TRBV7-2|13|NA
TGTGCCAGCAGATGGACTGAAGATCAGCCCCAGCATTTT
CASRWTEDQPQHF
>NA|TRBJ1-1|TRBV10-2|13|NA
TGCGCCAGCAAGGACGGGGGGCGGACTGAAGCTTTCTTT
CASKDGGRTEAFF
>many|TRBJ2-3|TRBV4-3|16|NA
TGCGCCAGCAGCCAATGGGTGGCGGATAGCACAGATACGCAGTATTTT
CASSQWVADSTDTQYF
>few|TRBJ2-3|TRBV6-1|13|NA
TGTGCCAGCAGCGGACAGCTTGGTCATACGCAGTATTTT
CASSGQLGHTQYF
>many|TRBJ2-3|TRBV7-9|13|NA
TGTGCCAGCAGCTTTCGGTCTGCAGATACGCAGTATTTT
CASSFRSADTQYF
>many|TRBJ1-1|TRBV18|14|TRBD1
TGTGCCAGCTTACACAGGGGCCCGAACACTGAAGCTTTCTTT
CASLHRGPNTEAFF
>many|TRBJ2-3|TRBV6-1|16|TRBD2
TGTGCCAGCAGTCCCCTTGGGCGGGGGGTACCAGATACGCAGTATTTT
CASSPLGRGVPDTQYF
>many|TRBJ2-2|TRBV20-1|12|NA
TGCAGTGCTATTACGGACAGAAATAAGCTGTTTTTT
CSAITDRNKLFF
>many|TRBJ2-5|TRBV2|15|TRBD2
TGTGCCAGCAGTGAAGGGCGGGAGCGACAAGAGACCCAGTACTTC
CASSEGRERQETQYF
>many|TRBJ2-7|TRBV7-2|14|TRBD2
TGTGCCAGCAGCCTAACTAGCGGGAGAGTCGAGCAGTACTTC
CASSLTSGRVEQYF
>NA|TRBJ1-2|TRBV6-1|13|NA
TGTGCCAGCAGTGAACCCGACAATATCGGGTACACCTTC
CASSEPDNIGYTF
>few|TRBJ1-1|TRBV7-3|14|NA
TGTGCCAGCAGCCCAACGCAGGGGAACCCTGAAGCTTTCTTT
CASSPTQGNPEAFF
>many|TRBJ2-1|TRBV27|17|TRBD2
TGTGCCAGCAGTAAACCGGGACTAGCGAGCTCCTACAATGAGCAGTTCTTC
CASSKPGLASSYNEQFF
>many|TRBJ2-2|TRBV20-1|14|TRBD1
TGCAGTGCCACCACAGGGGGTAACACCGGGGAGCTGTTTTTT
CSATTGGNTGELFF
>many|TRBJ2-5|TRBV7-9|14|TRBD1
TGTGCCAGCAGCCTGGGACAGGTGTGGGAGACCCAGTACTTC
CASSLGQVWETQYF
>NA|TRBJ2-3|TRBV11-2|13|NA
TGTGCCAGCAGTGTTCCCGGGACAGATACGCAGTATTTT
CASSVPGTDTQYF
>many|TRBJ1-5|TRBV28|11|NA
TGTGCCAGCAGTTTGGATCAGCCCCAGCATTTT
CASSLDQPQHF
>NA|TRBJ1-5|TRBV4-1|15|TRBD1
TGCGCCAGCAGCCTTCGGGACAGTTACAATCAGCCCCAGCATTTT
CASSLRDSYNQPQHF
>few|TRBJ1-4|TRBV4-2|16|NA
TGTGCCAGCAGCCAAGGTATCGTACAGGGAAATGAAAAACTGTTTTTT
CASSQGIVQGNEKLFF
>many|TRBJ2-7|TRBV18|16|TRBD2
TGTGCCAGCTCACCGCCAAGCGGGAGTAGGGCCTACGAGCAGTACTTC
CASSPPSGSRAYEQYF
>NA|TRBJ2-2|TRBV6-1|13|NA
TGTGCCAGCAGTTATGCGGTTTCCGGGGAGCTGTTTTTT
CASSYAVSGELFF
>NA|TRBJ1-2|TRBV19|17|TRBD1
TGTGCCAGTAGAACCGGGACAGGGCGCAGTTTTAGATATGGCTACACCTTC
CASRTGTGRSFRYGYTF